This is a list of T cell receptor beta chains from one sample in a study of PD-1 blockade in classical Hodgkin lymphoma. Measured with immunoSEQ multiplex PCR; TCRdb has only the in-frame clones, and not every one. Among around 17,000 clones listed, just under 85% were seen once. Sequencing was carried out using peripheral blood mononuclear cells (PBMCs). Source of these receptors: a human donor with classical Hodgkin lymphoma. CDR3s include the opening cysteine and the closing phenylalanine or tryptophan. A D gene is named only where the DNA matches it firmly. Where a row states a size, it is once, few, many or the class of an expanded clone; other rows omit it.

V: TRBV6-5
J: TRBJ1-5
size: -
D: -
DNA: TGTGCCAGCAGTTTACATTTACAGGATCAGCCCCAGCATTTT
CDR3: CASSLHLQDQPQHF

V: TRBV7-6
J: TRBJ1-2
size: -
D: TRBD1
DNA: TGTGCCAGCAGCTTAGGGTACAGGGGGCGCGCAGCTAACTATGGCTACACCTTC
CDR3: CASSLGYRGRAANYGYTF

V: TRBV6-6
J: TRBJ2-3
size: -
D: TRBD2
DNA: TGTGCCAGCAGTTACATGCGGGAGGCAGATACGCAGTATTTT
CDR3: CASSYMREADTQYF

V: TRBV28
J: TRBJ1-4
size: -
D: TRBD1
DNA: TGTGCCAGCAGCCCGACAGGGAATTATGAAAAACTGTTTTTT
CDR3: CASSPTGNYEKLFF

V: TRBV6-1
J: TRBJ2-7
size: -
D: -
DNA: TGTGCCAGCTTTACGGATACCTACGAGCAGTACTTC
CDR3: CASFTDTYEQYF

V: TRBV6-5
J: TRBJ2-2
size: few
D: -
DNA: TGTGCCAGCAGTAGACAGGACGGCACCGGGGAGCTGTTTTTT
CDR3: CASSRQDGTGELFF

V: TRBV28
J: TRBJ2-6
size: -
D: -
DNA: TGTGCCAGCACCCCGGTATTCGGTGGGGCCAACGTCCTGACTTTC
CDR3: CASTPVFGGANVLTF

V: TRBV25-1
J: TRBJ2-7
size: -
D: TRBD2
DNA: TGTGCCAGCAGTATAGCGGGGGGCTACGAGCAGTACTTC
CDR3: CASSIAGGYEQYF

V: TRBV23-1
J: TRBJ2-7
size: -
D: -
DNA: TGCGCCAGCATCACCCTCGCCCGATTGGGCAGCCCTTACGAGCAGTACTTC
CDR3: CASITLARLGSPYEQYF

V: TRBV19
J: TRBJ1-5
size: once
D: -
DNA: TGTGCCAGTAGTGACGGGGGCGTTCAGCCCCAGCATTTT
CDR3: CASSDGGVQPQHF

V: TRBV6-1
J: TRBJ2-6
size: -
D: -
DNA: TGTGCCAGCAGTGAAGAGGACAGCTCTGGGGCCAACGTCCTGACTTTC
CDR3: CASSEEDSSGANVLTF

V: TRBV7-8
J: TRBJ1-1
size: -
D: -
DNA: TGTGCCAGCAGCTTCTTCCCGGGAGTTAAGAACACTGAAGCTTTCTTT
CDR3: CASSFFPGVKNTEAFF

V: TRBV7-3
J: TRBJ2-1
size: -
D: -
DNA: TGTGCCAGCAGCCCCCACCAAGGTCTCAATGAGCAGTTCTTC
CDR3: CASSPHQGLNEQFF

V: TRBV25-1
J: TRBJ1-2
size: -
D: TRBD1
DNA: TGTGCCAGCAGTACGACAGGGCTTGGCTACACCTTC
CDR3: CASSTTGLGYTF

V: TRBV11-3
J: TRBJ2-2
size: -
D: -
DNA: TGTGCCAGCAGCGTAGTAGGCACCGGGGAGCTGTTTTTT
CDR3: CASSVVGTGELFF

V: TRBV7-9
J: TRBJ2-3
size: -
D: -
DNA: TGTGCCAGCAGCTGGTCGGCAGATACGCAGTATTTT
CDR3: CASSWSADTQYF

V: TRBV6-1
J: TRBJ2-3
size: -
D: -
DNA: TGTGCCAGCAGTGATCGGAACAGGGAAGACGCAGATACGCAGTATTTT
CDR3: CASSDRNREDADTQYF

V: TRBV11-1
J: TRBJ1-3
size: -
D: -
DNA: TGTGCCAGCAGCCAGACAGTCTCTGGAAACACCATATATTTT
CDR3: CASSQTVSGNTIYF

V: TRBV4-2
J: TRBJ2-7
size: -
D: TRBD1
DNA: TGTGCCAGCAGCCAGGAGACCGGGACAGGGGTCTACGAGCAGTACTTC
CDR3: CASSQETGTGVYEQYF

V: TRBV25-1
J: TRBJ2-1
size: -
D: TRBD2
DNA: TGTGCCAGCAGTTCAACTAGCGGGAGTAGGATGGGTGAGCAGTTCTTC
CDR3: CASSSTSGSRMGEQFF

V: TRBV28
J: TRBJ2-7
size: few
D: -
DNA: TGTGCCAGCAGTACCCAACGACCTTCCTACGAGCAGTACTTC
CDR3: CASSTQRPSYEQYF

V: TRBV6-1
J: TRBJ1-3
size: -
D: -
DNA: TGTGCCAGCAGTGAAGAAGGATTCGGGACGGCAGGAAACACCATATATTTT
CDR3: CASSEEGFGTAGNTIYF

V: TRBV5-6
J: TRBJ1-2
size: -
D: TRBD1
DNA: TGTGCCAGCAGCTTGGGAGTGACAGGGAGATATGGCTACACCTTC
CDR3: CASSLGVTGRYGYTF

V: TRBV5-6
J: TRBJ1-2
size: -
D: -
DNA: TGTGCCAGCAGCGCGGCAGGGACGGAATATAAAGTCACCTTC
CDR3: CASSAAGTEYKVTF

V: TRBV27
J: TRBJ2-1
size: few
D: -
DNA: TGTGCCAGCAGTTTATGGCAGGGGTTGGGCAGTGAGCAGTTCTTC
CDR3: CASSLWQGLGSEQFF

V: TRBV7-9
J: TRBJ1-2
size: once
D: TRBD1
DNA: TGTGCCAGCAGCTTAGCAAGGACAGGGGACACCGTCTATGGCTACACCTTC
CDR3: CASSLARTGDTVYGYTF

V: TRBV5-1
J: TRBJ2-5
size: -
D: TRBD1
DNA: TGCGCCAGCAGCTTGATGCCGGGACAGGGCGAAGAGACCCAGTACTTC
CDR3: CASSLMPGQGEETQYF

V: TRBV28
J: TRBJ2-3
size: -
D: -
DNA: TGTGCCAGCAGTTCTCTGGGCAGGGGAGATGCAGATACGCAGTATTTT
CDR3: CASSSLGRGDADTQYF

V: TRBV5-1
J: TRBJ2-1
size: -
D: -
DNA: TGCGCCAGCAGCTTAAGCAGGGAGATCGGCTACAATGAGCAGTTCTTC
CDR3: CASSLSREIGYNEQFF

V: TRBV5-1
J: TRBJ2-5
size: -
D: -
DNA: TGCGCCAGCAGCTCTATTTCCCTGGGGGGAGAGACCCAGTACTTC
CDR3: CASSSISLGGETQYF

V: TRBV2
J: TRBJ2-2
size: -
D: -
DNA: TGTGCCAGCCTATATAGCGGGGAGCTGTTTTTT
CDR3: CASLYSGELFF

V: TRBV7-2
J: TRBJ2-3
size: -
D: -
DNA: TGTGCCAGCAGCTTAGACAGTGGGCTGCAGTATTTT
CDR3: CASSLDSGLQYF

V: TRBV7-8
J: TRBJ1-5
size: -
D: -
DNA: TGTGCCAGCAGCTTAGTCGGCTCAGGCAATCAGCCCCAGCATTTT
CDR3: CASSLVGSGNQPQHF

V: TRBV5-1
J: TRBJ1-6
size: -
D: -
DNA: TGCGCCAGCTCACAGGGATTATCCTCACCCCTCCACTTT
CDR3: CASSQGLSSPLHF

V: TRBV21-1
J: TRBJ1-5
size: -
D: -
DNA: TGTGCCAGCAGCAAAGAGGACAGAAGCAATCAGCCCCAGCATTTT
CDR3: CASSKEDRSNQPQHF